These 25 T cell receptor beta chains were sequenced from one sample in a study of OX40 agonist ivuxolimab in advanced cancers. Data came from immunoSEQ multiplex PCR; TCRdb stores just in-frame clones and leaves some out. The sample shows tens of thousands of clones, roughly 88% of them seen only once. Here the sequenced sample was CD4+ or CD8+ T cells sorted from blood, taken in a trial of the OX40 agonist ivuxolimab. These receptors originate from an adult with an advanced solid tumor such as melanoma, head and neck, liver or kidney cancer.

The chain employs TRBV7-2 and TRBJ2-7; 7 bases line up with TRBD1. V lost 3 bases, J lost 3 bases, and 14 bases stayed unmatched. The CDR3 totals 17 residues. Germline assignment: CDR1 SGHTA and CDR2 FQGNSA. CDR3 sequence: CASSFQTGRSLIYEQYF. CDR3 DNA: TGTGCCAGCAGCTTTCAGACAGGGCGGAGCCTTATCTACGAGCAGTACTTC.

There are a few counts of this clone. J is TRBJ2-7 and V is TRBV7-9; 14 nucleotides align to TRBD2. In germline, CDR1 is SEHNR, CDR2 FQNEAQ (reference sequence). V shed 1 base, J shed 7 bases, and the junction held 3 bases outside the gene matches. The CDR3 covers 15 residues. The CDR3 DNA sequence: TGTGCCAGCAGCTTAGGACTAGCGGGAGGGGATGAGCAGTACTTC. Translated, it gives CASSLGLAGGDEQYF.

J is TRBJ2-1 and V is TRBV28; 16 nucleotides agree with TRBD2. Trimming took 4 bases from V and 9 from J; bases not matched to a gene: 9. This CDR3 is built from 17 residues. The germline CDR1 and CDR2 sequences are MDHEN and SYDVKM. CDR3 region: CASSSGGLAGGPGEQFF. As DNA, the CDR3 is TGTGCCAGCAGTTCAGGGGGACTAGCGGGAGGGCCAGGTGAGCAGTTCTTC.

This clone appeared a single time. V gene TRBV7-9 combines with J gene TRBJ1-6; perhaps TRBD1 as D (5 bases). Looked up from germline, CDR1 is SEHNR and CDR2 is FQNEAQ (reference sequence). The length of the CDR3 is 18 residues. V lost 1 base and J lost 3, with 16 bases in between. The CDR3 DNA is TGTGCCAGCAGCTTAGTCACGGGCGGGGCCTTCTATAATTCACCCCTCCACTTT. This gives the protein CASSLVTGGAFYNSPLHF.

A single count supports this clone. CDR3 loop: CASSPGQGGAYEQYF. In nucleotides, the CDR3 is TGTGCCAGCAGTCCTGGACAGGGCGGCGCCTACGAGCAGTACTTC. This rearrangement joins TRBV27 to TRBJ2-7, with TRBD1 matching over 8 bases. Per germline, CDR1 MNHEY and CDR2 SMNVEV (reference sequence). The CDR3 covers 15 residues. V shed 5 bases and J 2 bases; nucleotides not matched to a gene: 8.

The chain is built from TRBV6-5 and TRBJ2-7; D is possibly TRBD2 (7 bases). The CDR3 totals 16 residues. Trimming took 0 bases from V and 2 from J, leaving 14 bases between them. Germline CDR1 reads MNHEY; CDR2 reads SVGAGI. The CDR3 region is CASSYSGGPATYEQYF. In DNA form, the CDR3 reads TGTGCCAGCAGTTACTCGGGGGGGCCGGCCACCTACGAGCAGTACTTC.

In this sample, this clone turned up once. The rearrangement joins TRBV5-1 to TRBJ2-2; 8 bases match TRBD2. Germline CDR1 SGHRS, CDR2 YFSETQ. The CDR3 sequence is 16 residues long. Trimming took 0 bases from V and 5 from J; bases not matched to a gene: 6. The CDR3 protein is CASSLAPTSATGELFF. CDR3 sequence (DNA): TGCGCCAGCAGCTTGGCCCCGACTAGCGCTACCGGGGAGCTGTTTTTT.

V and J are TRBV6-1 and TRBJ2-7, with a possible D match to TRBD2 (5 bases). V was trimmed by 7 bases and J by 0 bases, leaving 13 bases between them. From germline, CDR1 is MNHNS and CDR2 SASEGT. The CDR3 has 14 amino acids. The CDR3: CASIEGSSSYEQYF. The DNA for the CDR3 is TGTGCCAGCATAGAGGGTTCGAGCTCCTACGAGCAGTACTTC.

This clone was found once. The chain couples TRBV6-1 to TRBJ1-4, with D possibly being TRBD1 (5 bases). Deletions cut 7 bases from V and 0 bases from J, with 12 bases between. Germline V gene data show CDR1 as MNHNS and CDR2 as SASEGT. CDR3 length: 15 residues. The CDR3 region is CASKGQGATNEKLFF. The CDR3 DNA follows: TGTGCCAGCAAAGGTCAGGGTGCAACTAATGAAAAACTGTTTTTT.

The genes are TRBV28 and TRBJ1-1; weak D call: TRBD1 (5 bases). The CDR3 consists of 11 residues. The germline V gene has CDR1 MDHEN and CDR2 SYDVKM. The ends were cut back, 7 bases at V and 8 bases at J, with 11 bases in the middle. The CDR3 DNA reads TGTGCCAGCATAGTCGGGGGGGAAGCTTTCTTT. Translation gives CASIVGGEAFF.

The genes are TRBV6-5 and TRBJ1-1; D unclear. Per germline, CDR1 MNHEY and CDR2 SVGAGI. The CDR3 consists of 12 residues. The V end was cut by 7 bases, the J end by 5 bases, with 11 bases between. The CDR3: CASKSRWTEAFF. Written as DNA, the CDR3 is TGTGCCAGCAAGTCTCGGTGGACTGAAGCTTTCTTT.

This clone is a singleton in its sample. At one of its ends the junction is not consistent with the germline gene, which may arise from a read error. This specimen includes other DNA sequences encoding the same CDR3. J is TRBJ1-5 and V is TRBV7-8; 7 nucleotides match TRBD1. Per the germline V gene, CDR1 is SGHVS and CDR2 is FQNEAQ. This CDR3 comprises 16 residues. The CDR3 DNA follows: TGTGCCAGCAGCCCCCTTACTGGAGGGGGCCCTCAGCCTCAGCATTTT. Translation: CASSPLTGGGPQPQHF.

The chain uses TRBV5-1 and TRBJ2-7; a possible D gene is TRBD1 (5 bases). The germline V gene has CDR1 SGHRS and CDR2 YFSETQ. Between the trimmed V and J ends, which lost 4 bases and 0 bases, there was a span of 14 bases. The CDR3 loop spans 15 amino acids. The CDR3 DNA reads TGCGCCAGCAGCCCCCTCCGACAGATCTCCTACGAGCAGTACTTC. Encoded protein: CASSPLRQISYEQYF.

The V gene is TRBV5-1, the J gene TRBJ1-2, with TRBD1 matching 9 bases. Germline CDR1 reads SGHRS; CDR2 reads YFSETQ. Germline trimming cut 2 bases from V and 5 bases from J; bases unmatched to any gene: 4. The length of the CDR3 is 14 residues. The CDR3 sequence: CASSLQGARYGYTF. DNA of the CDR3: TGCGCCAGCAGCTTACAGGGGGCGCGGTATGGCTACACCTTC.

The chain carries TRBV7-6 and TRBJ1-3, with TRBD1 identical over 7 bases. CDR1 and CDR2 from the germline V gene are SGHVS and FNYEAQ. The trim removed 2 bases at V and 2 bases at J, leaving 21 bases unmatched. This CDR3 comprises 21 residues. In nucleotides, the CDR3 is TGTGCCAGCAGCTTATTTGGGATATTGAACAGGGGACAAACGCCTGGAAACACCATATATTTT. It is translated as CASSLFGILNRGQTPGNTIYF.

The CDR3 here is CASSPRFANNNEQFF. CDR3 sequence (DNA): TGTGCCAGCTCACCACGATTCGCAAACAACAATGAGCAGTTCTTC. The rearrangement joins TRBV18 to TRBJ2-1; no clear D gene. The V gene lost 1 base and the J gene lost 5 bases, with 12 bases spanning the gap. The CDR3 length is 15 residues. Germline V gene sequence: CDR1 KGHSH, CDR2 LQKENI. Drawing the rest from reference TRBV18 and TRBJ2-1, the complete variable domain is NAGVMQNPRHLVRRRGQEARLRCSPMKGHSHVYWYRQLPEEGLKFMVYLQKENIIDESGMPKERFSAEFPKEGPSILRIQQVVRGDSAAYFCASSPRFANNNEQFFGPGTRLTVL.

The CDR3 DNA sequence: TGTGCCAGCAGTTTCTGGCGGAGGAACACTGAAGCTTTCTTT. Its protein product is CASSFWRRNTEAFF. V is TRBV28 and J is TRBJ1-1; D not resolved. The CDR3 totals 14 residues. Germline V gene data show CDR1 as MDHEN and CDR2 as SYDVKM. Between the trimmed V and J ends, which lost 3 bases and 1 base, there was a span of 9 bases.

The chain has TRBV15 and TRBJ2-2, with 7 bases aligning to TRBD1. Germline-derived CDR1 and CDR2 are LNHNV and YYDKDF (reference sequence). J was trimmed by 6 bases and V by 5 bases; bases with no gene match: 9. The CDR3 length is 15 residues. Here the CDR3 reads CATSVLDRDAGELFF. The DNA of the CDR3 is TGTGCCACCAGCGTGCTTGACAGGGACGCCGGGGAGCTGTTTTTT.

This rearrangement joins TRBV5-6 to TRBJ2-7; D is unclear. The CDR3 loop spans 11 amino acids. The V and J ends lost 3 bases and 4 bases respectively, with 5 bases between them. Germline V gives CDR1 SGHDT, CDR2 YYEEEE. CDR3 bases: TGTGCCAGCAGCTACTATTACGAGCAGTACTTC. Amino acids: CASSYYYEQYF.

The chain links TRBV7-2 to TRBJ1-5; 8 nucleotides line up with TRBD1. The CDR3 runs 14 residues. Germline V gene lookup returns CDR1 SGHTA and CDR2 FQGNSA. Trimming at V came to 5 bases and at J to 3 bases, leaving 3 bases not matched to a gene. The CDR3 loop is CASSPDRVNQPQHF. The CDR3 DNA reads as TGTGCCAGCAGCCCGGACAGGGTCAATCAGCCCCAGCATTTT.

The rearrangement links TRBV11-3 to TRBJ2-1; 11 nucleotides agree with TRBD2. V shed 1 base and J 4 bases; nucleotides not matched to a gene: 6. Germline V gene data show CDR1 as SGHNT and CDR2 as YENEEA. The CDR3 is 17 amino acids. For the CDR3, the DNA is TGTGCCAGCAGCTTAGGAAAGGTAGCGGGAGGGTACAATGAGCAGTTCTTC. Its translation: CASSLGKVAGGYNEQFF.

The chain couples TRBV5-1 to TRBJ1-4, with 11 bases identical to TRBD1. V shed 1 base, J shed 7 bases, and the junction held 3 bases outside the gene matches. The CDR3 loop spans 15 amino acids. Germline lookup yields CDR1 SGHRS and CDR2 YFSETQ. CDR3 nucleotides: TGCGCCAGCAGCTTGTGGGGACAGGGGGGTGAAAAACTGTTTTTT. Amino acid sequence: CASSLWGQGGEKLFF. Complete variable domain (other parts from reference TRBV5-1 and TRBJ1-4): KAGVTQTPRYLIKTRGQQVTLSCSPISGHRSVSWYQQTPGQGLQFLFEYFSETQRNKGNFPGRFSGRQFSNSRSEMNVSTLELGDSALYLCASSLWGQGGEKLFFGSGTQLSVL.

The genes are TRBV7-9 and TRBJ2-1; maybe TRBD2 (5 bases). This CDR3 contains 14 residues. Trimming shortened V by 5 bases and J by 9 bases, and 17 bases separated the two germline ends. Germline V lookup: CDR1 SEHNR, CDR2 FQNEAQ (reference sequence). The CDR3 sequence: CASSRESGVVEQFF. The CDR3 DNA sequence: TGTGCCAGCAGCAGGGAGTCCGGGGTGGTTGAGCAGTTCTTC.

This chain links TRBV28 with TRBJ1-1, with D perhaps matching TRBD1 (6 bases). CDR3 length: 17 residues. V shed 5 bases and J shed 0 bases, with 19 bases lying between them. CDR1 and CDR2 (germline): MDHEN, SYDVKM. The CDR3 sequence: CASSPLHRALMNTEAFF. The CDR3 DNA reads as TGTGCCAGCAGTCCGCTCCACAGGGCCCTAATGAACACTGAAGCTTTCTTT.

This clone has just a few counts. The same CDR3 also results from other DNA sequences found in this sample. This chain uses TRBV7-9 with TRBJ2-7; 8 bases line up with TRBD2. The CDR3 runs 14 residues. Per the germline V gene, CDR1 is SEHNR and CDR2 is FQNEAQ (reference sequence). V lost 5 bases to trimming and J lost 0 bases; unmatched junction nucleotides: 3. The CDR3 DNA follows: TGTGCCAGCAGCCAGAGCGGGAGCTCCTACGAGCAGTACTTC. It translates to CASSQSGSSYEQYF.